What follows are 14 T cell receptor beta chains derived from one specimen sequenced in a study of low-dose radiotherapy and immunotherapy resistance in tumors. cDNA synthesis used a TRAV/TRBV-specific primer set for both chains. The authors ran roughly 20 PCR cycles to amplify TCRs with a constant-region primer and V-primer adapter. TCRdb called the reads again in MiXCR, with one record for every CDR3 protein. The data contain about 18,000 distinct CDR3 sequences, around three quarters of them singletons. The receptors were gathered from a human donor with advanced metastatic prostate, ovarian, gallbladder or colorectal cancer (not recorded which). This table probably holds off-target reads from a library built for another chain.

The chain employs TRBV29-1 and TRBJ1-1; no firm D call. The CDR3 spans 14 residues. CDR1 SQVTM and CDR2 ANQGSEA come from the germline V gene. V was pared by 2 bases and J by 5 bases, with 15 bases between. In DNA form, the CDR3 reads TGCAGCGTTGAAATGTCGCGGTCGGGGACTGAAGCTTTCTTT. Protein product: CSVEMSRSGTEAFF. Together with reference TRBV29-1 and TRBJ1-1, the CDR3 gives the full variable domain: SAVISQKPSRDICQRGTSLTIQCQVDSQVTMMFWYRQQPGQSLTLIATANQGSEATYESGFVIDKFPISRPNLTFSTLTVSNMSPEDSSIYLCSVEMSRSGTEAFFGQGTRLTVV.

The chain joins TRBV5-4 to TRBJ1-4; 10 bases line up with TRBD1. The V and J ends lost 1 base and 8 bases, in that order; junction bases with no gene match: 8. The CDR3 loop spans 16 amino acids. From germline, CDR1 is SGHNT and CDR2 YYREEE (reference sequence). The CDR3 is CASSLPPGQGREKLFF. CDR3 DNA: TGTGCCAGCAGCTTGCCTCCGGGACAGGGGCGCGAAAAACTGTTTTTT.

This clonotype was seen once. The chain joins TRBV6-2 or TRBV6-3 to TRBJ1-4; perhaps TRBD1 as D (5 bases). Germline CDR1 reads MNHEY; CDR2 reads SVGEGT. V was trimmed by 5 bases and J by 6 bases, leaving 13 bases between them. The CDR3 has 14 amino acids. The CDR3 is CASSEPGGDEKLFF. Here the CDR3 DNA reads TGTGCCAGCAGTGAACCCGGGGGTGATGAAAAACTGTTTTTT.

The CDR3: CASTPRGLAGAYEQFF. DNA for the CDR3: TGTGCCAGCACTCCCCGCGGACTAGCGGGAGCCTATGAGCAGTTCTTC. V is TRBV27 and J is TRBJ2-1, with 13 nucleotides matching TRBD2. V lost 7 bases and J lost 8; bases outside the gene matches: 11. Germline CDR1 reads MNHEY; CDR2 reads SMNVEV (reference sequence). There are 16 residues in the CDR3.

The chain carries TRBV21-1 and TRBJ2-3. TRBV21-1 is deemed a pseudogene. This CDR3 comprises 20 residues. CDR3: CASSKAKLGLFDHSTDTQYF. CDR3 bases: TGTGCCAGCAGCAAGGCAAAACTGGGTCTCTTCGACCATAGCACAGATACGCAGTATTTT.

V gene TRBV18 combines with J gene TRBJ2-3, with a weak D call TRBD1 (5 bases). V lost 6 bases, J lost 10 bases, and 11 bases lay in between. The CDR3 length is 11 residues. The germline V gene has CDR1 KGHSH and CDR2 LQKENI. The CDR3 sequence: CASSPPGPQYF. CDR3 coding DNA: TGTGCCAGCTCCCCGCCAGGGCCGCAGTATTTT.

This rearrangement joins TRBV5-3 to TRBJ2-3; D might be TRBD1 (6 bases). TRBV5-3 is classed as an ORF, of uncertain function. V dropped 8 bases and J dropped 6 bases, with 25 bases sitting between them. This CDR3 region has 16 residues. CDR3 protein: CASSPLDRREGDTQYF. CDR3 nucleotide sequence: TGTGCCAGCAGCCCCCTCGACAGGCGAGAGGGGGATACGCAGTATTTT.

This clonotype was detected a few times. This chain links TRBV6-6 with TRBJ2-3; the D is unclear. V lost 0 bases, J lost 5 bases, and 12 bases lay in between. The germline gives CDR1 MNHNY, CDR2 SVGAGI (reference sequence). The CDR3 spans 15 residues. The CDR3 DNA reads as TGTGCCAGCAGTTACTCAACCCGTCGAGGAGATACGCAGTATTTT. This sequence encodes CASSYSTRRGDTQYF.

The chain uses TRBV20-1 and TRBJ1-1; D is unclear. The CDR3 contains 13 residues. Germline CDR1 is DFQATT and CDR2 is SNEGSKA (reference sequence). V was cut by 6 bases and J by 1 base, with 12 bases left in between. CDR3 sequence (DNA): TGCAGTGCGGGCAAGACGGCGAACACTGAAGCTTTCTTT. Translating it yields CSAGKTANTEAFF.

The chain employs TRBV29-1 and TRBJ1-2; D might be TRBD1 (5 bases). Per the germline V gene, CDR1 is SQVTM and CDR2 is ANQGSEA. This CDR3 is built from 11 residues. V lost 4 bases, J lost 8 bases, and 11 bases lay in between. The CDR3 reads CSVVRGGGYTF. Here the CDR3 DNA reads TGCAGCGTTGTTCGGGGCGGCGGCTACACCTTC. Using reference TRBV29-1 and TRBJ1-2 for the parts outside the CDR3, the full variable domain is SAVISQKPSRDICQRGTSLTIQCQVDSQVTMMFWYRQQPGQSLTLIATANQGSEATYESGFVIDKFPISRPNLTFSTLTVSNMSPEDSSIYLCSVVRGGGYTFGSGTRLTVV.

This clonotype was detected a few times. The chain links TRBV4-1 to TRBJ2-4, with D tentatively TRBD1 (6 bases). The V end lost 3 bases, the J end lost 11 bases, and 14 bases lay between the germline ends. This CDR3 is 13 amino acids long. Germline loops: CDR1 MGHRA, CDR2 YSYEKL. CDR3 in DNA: TGCGCCAGCAGCCATCTTGGACAGTCATTTCAGTACTTC. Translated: CASSHLGQSFQYF.

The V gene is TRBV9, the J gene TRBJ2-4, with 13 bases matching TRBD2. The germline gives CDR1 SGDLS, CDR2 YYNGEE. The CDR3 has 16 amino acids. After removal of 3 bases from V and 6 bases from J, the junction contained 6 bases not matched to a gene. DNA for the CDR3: TGTGCCAGCAGCGGGACTAGCGGGAGCGTGGGAAACATTCAGTACTTC. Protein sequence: CASSGTSGSVGNIQYF.

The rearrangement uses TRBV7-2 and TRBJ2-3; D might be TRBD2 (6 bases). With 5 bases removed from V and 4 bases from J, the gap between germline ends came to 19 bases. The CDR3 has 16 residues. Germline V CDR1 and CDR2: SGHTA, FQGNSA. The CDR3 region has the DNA TGTGCCAGCAGCGACGGGACTTCGTTCGGGGCAGATACGCAGTATTTT. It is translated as CASSDGTSFGADTQYF.

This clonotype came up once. CDR3: CASSSGLAGPGELFF. CDR3 coding DNA: TGTGCCAGCAGTTCCGGACTAGCCGGGCCCGGGGAGCTGTTTTTT. The chain links TRBV12-3 or TRBV12-4 to TRBJ2-2; 8 bases are a match to TRBD2. This CDR3 comprises 15 residues. Germline trimming cut 4 bases from V and 6 bases from J; bases unmatched to any gene: 7.